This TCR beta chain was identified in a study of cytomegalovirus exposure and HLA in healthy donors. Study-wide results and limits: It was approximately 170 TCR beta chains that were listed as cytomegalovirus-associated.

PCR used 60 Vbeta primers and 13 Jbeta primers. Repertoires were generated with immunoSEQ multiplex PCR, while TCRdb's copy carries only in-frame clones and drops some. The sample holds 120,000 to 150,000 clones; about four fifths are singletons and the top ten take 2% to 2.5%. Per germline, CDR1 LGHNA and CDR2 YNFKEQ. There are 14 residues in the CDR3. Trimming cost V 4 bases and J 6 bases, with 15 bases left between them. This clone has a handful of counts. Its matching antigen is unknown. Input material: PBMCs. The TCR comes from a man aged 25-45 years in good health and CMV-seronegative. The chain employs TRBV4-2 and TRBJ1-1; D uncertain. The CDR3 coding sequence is TGTGCCAGCAGCCTCCCCGGAGGTTCTGCTGAAGCTTTCTTT. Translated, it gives CASSLPGGSAEAFF.